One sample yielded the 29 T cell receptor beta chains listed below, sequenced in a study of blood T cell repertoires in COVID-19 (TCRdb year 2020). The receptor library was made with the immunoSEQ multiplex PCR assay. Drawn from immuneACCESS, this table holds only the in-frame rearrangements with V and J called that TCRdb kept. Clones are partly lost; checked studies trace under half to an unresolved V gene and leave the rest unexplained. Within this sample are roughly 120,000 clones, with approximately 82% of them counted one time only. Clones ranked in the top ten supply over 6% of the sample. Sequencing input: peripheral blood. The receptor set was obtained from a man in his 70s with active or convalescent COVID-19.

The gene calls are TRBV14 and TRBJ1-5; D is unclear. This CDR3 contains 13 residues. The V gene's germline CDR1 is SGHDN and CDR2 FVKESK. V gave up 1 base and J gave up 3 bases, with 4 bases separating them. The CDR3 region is CASSQGINQPQHF. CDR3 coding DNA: TGTGCCAGCAGCCAAGGTATCAATCAGCCCCAGCATTTT.

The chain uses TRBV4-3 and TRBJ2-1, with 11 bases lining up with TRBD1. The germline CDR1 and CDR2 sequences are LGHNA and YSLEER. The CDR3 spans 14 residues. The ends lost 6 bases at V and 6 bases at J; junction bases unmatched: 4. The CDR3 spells CASSPGQGVNEQFF. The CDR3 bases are TGCGCCAGCAGTCCGGGACAGGGGGTCAATGAGCAGTTCTTC.

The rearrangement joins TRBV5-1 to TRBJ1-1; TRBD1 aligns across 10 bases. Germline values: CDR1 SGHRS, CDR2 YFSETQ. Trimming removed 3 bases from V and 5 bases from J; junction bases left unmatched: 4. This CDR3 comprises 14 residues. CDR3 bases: TGCGCCAGCAGCTCCGACAGGGGGCAAACTGAAGCTTTCTTT. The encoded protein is CASSSDRGQTEAFF.

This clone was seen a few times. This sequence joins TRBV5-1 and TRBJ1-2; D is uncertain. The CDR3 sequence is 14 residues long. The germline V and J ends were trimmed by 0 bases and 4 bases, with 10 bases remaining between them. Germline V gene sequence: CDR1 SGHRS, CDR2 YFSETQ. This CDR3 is CASSLEPQTYGYTF. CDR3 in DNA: TGCGCCAGCAGCTTGGAGCCACAGACCTATGGCTACACCTTC. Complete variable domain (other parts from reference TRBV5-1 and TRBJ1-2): KAGVTQTPRYLIKTRGQQVTLSCSPISGHRSVSWYQQTPGQGLQFLFEYFSETQRNKGNFPGRFSGRQFSNSRSEMNVSTLELGDSALYLCASSLEPQTYGYTFGSGTRLTVV.

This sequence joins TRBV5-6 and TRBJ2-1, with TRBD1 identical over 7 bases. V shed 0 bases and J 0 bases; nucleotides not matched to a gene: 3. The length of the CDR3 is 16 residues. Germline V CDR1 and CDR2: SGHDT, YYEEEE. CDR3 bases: TGTGCCAGCAGCTTGGGACAGGGAAGCTCCTACAATGAGCAGTTCTTC. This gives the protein CASSLGQGSSYNEQFF.

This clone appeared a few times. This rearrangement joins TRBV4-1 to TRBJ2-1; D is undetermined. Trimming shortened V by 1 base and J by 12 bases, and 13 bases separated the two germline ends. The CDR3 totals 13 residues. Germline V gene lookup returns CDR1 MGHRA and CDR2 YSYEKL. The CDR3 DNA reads TGCGCCAGCAGCCAAGGTGGGCCTCCAGGGCAGTTCTTC. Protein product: CASSQGGPPGQFF.

The CDR3 DNA reads TGTGCCAGCAGCTCGACAGTCAATCAGCCCCAGCATTTT. Translation gives CASSSTVNQPQHF. This sequence joins TRBV5-4 and TRBJ1-5; tentatively, D is TRBD1 (5 bases). The CDR3 consists of 13 residues. Germline assignment: CDR1 SGHNT and CDR2 YYREEE (reference sequence). Trimming shortened V by 3 bases and J by 3 bases, and 7 bases separated the two germline ends.

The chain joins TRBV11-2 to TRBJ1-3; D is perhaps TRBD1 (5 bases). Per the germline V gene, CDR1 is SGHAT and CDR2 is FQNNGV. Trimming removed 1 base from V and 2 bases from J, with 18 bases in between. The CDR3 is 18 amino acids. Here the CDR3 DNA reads TGTGCCAGCAGCTTAGGTTTCGGTGTCGGGGGTGCTGGAAACACCATATATTTT. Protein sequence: CASSLGFGVGGAGNTIYF.

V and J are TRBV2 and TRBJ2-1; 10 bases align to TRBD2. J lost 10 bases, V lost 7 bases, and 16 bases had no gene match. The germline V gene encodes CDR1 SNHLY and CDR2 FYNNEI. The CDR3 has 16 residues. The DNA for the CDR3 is TGTGCCAGCACCCCTGACGGGCTAGCGGGAGCAAAGGAGCAGTTCTTC. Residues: CASTPDGLAGAKEQFF.

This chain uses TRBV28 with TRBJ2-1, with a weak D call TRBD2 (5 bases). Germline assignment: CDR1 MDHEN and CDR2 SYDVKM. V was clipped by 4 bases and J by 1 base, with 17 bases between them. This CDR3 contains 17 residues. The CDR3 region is CASSSRTLRRSYNEQFF. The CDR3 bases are TGTGCCAGCAGTTCCCGGACCCTACGGAGGTCCTACAATGAGCAGTTCTTC.

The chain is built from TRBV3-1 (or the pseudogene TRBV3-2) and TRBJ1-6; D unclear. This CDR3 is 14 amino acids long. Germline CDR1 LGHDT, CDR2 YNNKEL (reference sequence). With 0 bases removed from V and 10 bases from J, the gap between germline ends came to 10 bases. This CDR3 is CASSQDYPGSPLHF. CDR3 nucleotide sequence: TGTGCCAGCAGCCAAGATTACCCGGGATCACCCCTCCACTTT.

The CDR3 DNA sequence: TGTGCCAGCAGCCAAGATTTCGCAGGGGGACAGCCCCAGCATTTT. Translation gives CASSQDFAGGQPQHF. V gene TRBV3-1 (or the pseudogene TRBV3-2) combines with J gene TRBJ1-5; 7 nucleotides match TRBD1. Trimming took 0 bases from V and 7 from J; bases not matched to a gene: 6. The CDR3 contains 15 residues. CDR1 LGHDT and CDR2 YNNKEL come from the germline V gene (reference sequence).

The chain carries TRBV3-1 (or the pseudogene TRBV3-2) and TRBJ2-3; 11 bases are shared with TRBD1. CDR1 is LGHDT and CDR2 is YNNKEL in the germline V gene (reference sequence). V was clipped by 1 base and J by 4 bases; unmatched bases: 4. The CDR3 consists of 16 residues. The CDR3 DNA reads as TGTGCCAGCAGCCAAGTGCCGGGACAGGGGGCAGATACGCAGTATTTT. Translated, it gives CASSQVPGQGADTQYF.

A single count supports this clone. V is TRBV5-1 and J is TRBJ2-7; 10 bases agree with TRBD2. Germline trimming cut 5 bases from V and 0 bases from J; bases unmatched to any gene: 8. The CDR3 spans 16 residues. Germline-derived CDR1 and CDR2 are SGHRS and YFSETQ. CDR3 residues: CASRHTSGVRSYEQYF. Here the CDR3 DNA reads TGCGCCAGCAGACATACTAGCGGGGTTCGCTCCTACGAGCAGTACTTC. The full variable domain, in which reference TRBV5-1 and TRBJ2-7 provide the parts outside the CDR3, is KAGVTQTPRYLIKTRGQQVTLSCSPISGHRSVSWYQQTPGQGLQFLFEYFSETQRNKGNFPGRFSGRQFSNSRSEMNVSTLELGDSALYLCASRHTSGVRSYEQYFGPGTRLTVT.

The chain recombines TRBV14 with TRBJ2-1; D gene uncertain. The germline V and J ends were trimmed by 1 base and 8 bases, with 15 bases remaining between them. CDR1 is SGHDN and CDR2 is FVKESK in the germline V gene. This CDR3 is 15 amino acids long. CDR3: CASSQGTRSTDEQFF. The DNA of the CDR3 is TGTGCCAGCAGCCAAGGCACCAGATCCACAGATGAGCAGTTCTTC.

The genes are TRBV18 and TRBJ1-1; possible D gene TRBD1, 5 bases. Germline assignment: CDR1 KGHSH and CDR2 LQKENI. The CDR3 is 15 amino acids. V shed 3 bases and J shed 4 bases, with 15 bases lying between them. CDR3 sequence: CASSPVPGGGTEAFF. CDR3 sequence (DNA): TGTGCCAGCTCACCGGTCCCGGGGGGTGGCACTGAAGCTTTCTTT. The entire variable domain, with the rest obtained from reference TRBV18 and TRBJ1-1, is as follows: NAGVMQNPRHLVRRRGQEARLRCSPMKGHSHVYWYRQLPEEGLKFMVYLQKENIIDESGMPKERFSAEFPKEGPSILRIQQVVRGDSAAYFCASSPVPGGGTEAFFGQGTRLTVV.

CDR3 in amino acids: CASRAGGSNYGYTF. CDR3 coding DNA: TGTGCCAGCAGGGCAGGGGGCTCGAACTATGGCTACACCTTC. V usage is TRBV2 and J usage is TRBJ1-2; 8 nucleotides match TRBD1. V shed 6 bases and J 2 bases; nucleotides not matched to a gene: 5. The CDR3 contains 14 residues. Germline V gives CDR1 SNHLY, CDR2 FYNNEI.

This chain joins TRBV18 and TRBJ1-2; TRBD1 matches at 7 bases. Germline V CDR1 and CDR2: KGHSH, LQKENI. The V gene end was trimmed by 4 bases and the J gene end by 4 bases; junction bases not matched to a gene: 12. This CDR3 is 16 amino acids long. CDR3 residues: CASSLKNRGKGYGYTF. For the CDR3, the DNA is TGTGCCAGCTCACTGAAAAACAGGGGAAAGGGCTATGGCTACACCTTC.

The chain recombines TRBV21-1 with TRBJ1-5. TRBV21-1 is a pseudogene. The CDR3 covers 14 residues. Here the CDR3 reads CASSRPGGNQPQHF. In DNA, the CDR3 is TGTGCCAGCAGCCGGCCGGGGGGCAATCAGCCCCAGCATTTT.

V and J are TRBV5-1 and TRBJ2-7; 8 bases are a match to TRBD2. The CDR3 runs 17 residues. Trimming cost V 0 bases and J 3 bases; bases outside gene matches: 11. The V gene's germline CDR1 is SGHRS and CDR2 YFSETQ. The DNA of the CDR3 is TGCGCCAGCAGCTTGGGGTCGGCGGGAGGAATTTTCTACGAGCAGTACTTC. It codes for CASSLGSAGGIFYEQYF.

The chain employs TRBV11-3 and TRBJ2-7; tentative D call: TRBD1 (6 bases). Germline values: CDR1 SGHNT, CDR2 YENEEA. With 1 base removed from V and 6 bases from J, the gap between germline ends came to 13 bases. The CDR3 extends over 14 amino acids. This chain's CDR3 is CASSLGQAGVEQYF. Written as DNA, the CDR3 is TGTGCCAGCAGCTTAGGACAGGCAGGGGTCGAGCAGTACTTC.

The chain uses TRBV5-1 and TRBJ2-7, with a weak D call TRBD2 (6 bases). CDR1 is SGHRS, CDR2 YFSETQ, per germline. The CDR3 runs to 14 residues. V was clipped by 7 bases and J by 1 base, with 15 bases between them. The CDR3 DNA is TGCGCCAGCGGTATTATGGAGGGGTCCTACGAGCAGTACTTC. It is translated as CASGIMEGSYEQYF.

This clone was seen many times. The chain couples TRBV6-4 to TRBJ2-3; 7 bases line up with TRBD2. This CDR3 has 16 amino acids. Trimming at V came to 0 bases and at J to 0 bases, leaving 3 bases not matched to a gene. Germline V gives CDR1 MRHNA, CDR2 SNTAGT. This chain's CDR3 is CASSDSGGGSTDTQYF. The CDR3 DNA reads TGTGCCAGCAGTGACTCGGGCGGGGGTAGCACAGATACGCAGTATTTT.

CDR3: CASSPHRGQYGETQYF. CDR3 DNA sequence: TGTGCCAGCAGTCCACACCGCGGACAGTACGGAGAGACCCAGTACTTC. V gene TRBV28 combines with J gene TRBJ2-5; tentative D call: TRBD1 (6 bases). Germline V CDR1 and CDR2: MDHEN, SYDVKM. The CDR3 has 16 residues. Trimming left V 5 bases short and J 4 bases short, with 20 bases between.

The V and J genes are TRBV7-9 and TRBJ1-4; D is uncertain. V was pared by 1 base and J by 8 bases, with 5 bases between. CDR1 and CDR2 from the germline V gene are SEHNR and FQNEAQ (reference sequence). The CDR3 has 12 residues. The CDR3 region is CASSLDREKLFF. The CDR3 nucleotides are TGTGCCAGCAGCTTAGATCGGGAAAAACTGTTTTTT.

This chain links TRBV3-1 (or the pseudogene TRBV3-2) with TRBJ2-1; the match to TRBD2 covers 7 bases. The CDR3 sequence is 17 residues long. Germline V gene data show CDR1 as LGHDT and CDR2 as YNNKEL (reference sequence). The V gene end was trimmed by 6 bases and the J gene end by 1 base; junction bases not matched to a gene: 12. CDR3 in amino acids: CASRHPGFGRSYNEQFF. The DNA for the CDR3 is TGTGCCAGCAGGCACCCCGGGTTCGGGAGGTCCTACAATGAGCAGTTCTTC.

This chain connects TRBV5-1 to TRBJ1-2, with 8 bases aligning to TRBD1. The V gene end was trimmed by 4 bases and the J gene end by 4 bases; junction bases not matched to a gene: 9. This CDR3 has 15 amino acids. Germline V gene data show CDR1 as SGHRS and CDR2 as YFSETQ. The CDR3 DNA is TGCGCCAGCAGCAAAGATCAGGGGGCTTTCTATGGCTACACCTTC. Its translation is CASSKDQGAFYGYTF. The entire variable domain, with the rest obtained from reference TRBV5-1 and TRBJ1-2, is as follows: KAGVTQTPRYLIKTRGQQVTLSCSPISGHRSVSWYQQTPGQGLQFLFEYFSETQRNKGNFPGRFSGRQFSNSRSEMNVSTLELGDSALYLCASSKDQGAFYGYTFGSGTRLTVV.

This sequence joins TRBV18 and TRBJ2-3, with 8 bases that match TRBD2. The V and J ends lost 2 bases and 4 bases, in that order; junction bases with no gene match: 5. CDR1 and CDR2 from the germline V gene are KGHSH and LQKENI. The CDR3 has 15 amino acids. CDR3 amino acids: CASSPKRESADTQYF. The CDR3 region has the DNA TGTGCCAGCTCACCAAAGCGGGAGTCCGCAGATACGCAGTATTTT.

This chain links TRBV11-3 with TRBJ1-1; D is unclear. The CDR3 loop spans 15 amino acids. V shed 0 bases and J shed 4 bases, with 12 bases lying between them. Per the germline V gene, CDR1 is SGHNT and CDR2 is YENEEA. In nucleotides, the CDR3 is TGTGCCAGCAGCTTAGACAGAATAGCGACCACTGAAGCTTTCTTT. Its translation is CASSLDRIATTEAFF.